This T cell receptor beta chain was sequenced in a study of T and B cells in COVID-19 patients. The CDR3 has 13 amino acids. The germline V gene encodes CDR1 MNHEY and CDR2 SMNVEV (reference sequence). V was clipped by 11 bases and J by 2 bases, with 12 bases between them. This clonotype qualifies as medium-sized. BIOMED2 TRB-A/B primer pools were used in multiplex TRB PCR. Via MiXCR, TCRdb re-called the multiplex PCR reads, giving one row per CDR3 protein. In the table there are about 10,000 distinct CDR3 sequences, 25% to 30% of which are singletons. Blood genomic DNA input for TRB amplification was about 240-550 ng.

Sequences were obtained from blood. The chain is built from TRBV27 and TRBJ2-2; D is perhaps TRBD1 (6 bases). The clonotype originates from a human donor who had recovered from COVID-19. CDR3 sequence: CASRDTNTGELFF. Written as DNA, the CDR3 is TGTGCCTCCCGGGACACCAACACCGGGGAGCTGTTTTTT.